These T cell receptor beta chains were read from a single sample in a study of radiotherapy plus CTLA-4 blockade in lung cancer. Using immunoSEQ multiplex PCR, the repertoire was profiled, and TCRdb retains in-frame clones only, with some absent. The table records about 45,000 clones, roughly 59% of them present only once. This specimen consisted of peripheral blood, obtained from a patient treated with radiotherapy plus ipilimumab. These receptor sequences come from a human donor with non-small cell lung cancer who had a partial response to radiotherapy plus ipilimumab. CDR3s include the opening cysteine and the closing phenylalanine or tryptophan. D genes are given only for firm matches. Size is omitted from some rows. Given values are once, few, many or a class for expanded clones.

TRBJ2-5 . TRBV29-1 . CSFGTSQETQYF TGCAGCTTCGGGACTTCCCAAGAGACCCAGTACTTC
TRBJ2-2 . TRBV5-1 TRBD2 CASSSLPGGSVGELFF TGCGCCAGCAGCTCCCTGCCGGGAGGGTCTGTCGGGGAGCTGTTTTTT
TRBJ2-5 . TRBV7-8 . CASSLGLRKETQYF TGTGCCAGCAGCTTGGGACTTCGAAAAGAGACCCAGTACTTC
TRBJ1-3 . TRBV7-9 . CASSLQGGNTIYF TGTGCCAGCAGCTTACAGGGTGGAAACACCATATATTTT
TRBJ2-5 . TRBV27 . CASSPRGQETQYF TGTGCCAGCAGTCCTCGGGGCCAAGAGACCCAGTACTTC
TRBJ2-5 . TRBV9 . CASSLSGETQYF TGTGCCAGCAGCCTAAGCGGAGAGACCCAGTACTTC
TRBJ2-2 . TRBV5-1 . CASSFQAGGELFF TGCGCCAGCAGCTTCCAGGCGGGCGGGGAGCTGTTTTTT
TRBJ1-2 few TRBV29-1 TRBD1 CSGTGTDYGYTF TGCAGCGGGACCGGGACAGACTATGGCTACACCTTC
TRBJ1-1 . TRBV7-9 TRBD1 CASSHRDSPKAGAFF TGTGCCAGCAGCCACCGGGACAGCCCTAAAGCCGGGGCTTTCTTT
TRBJ1-1 . TRBV10-3 . CAISESGGVRAEAFF TGTGCCATCAGTGAGTCCGGGGGGGTTAGGGCTGAAGCTTTCTTT
TRBJ2-1 . TRBV19 TRBD2 CASSSEGLAGAGGYNEQFF TGTGCCAGTAGTAGTGAGGGGCTAGCGGGGGCCGGGGGATACAATGAGCAGTTCTTC
TRBJ1-1 few TRBV5-5 . CASSLAWADTEAFF TGTGCCAGCAGCTTGGCATGGGCCGACACTGAAGCTTTCTTT
TRBJ2-7 . TRBV7-3 . CASSRDTSYEQYF TGTGCCAGCAGCCGGGACACCTCCTACGAGCAGTACTTC
TRBJ2-2 . TRBV27 TRBD1 CASSLSPSQGEIGGELFF TGTGCCAGCAGTTTATCACCATCACAGGGGGAAATCGGCGGGGAGCTGTTTTTT
TRBJ2-5 few TRBV7-2 TRBD2 CASSPGTSVQETQYF TGTGCCAGCAGCCCCGGGACTAGCGTCCAAGAGACCCAGTACTTC
TRBJ1-4 . TRBV19 . CASSMGATNEKLFF TGTGCCAGTAGTATGGGCGCAACTAATGAAAAACTGTTTTTT
TRBJ2-7 . TRBV9 . CASSVAWGGAFEQYF TGTGCCAGCAGCGTAGCTTGGGGGGGCGCATTCGAGCAGTACTTC